Sequencing of this T cell receptor beta chain was carried out in a study of T cell changes during pregnancy in multiple sclerosis. Data came from immunoSEQ multiplex PCR; TCRdb stores just in-frame clones and leaves some out. The sample contains about 49,000 clones, nearly 90% of which appear only once. The CDR3 extends over 16 amino acids. V lost 2 bases, J lost 6 bases, and 17 bases lay in between. The germline V gene encodes CDR1 MDHEN and CDR2 SYDVKM. This sequence was found in a female donor in good health, enrolled as a control in a pregnancy study. Sequenced here: peripheral blood, sampled after pregnancy. The V call is TRBV28, the J call TRBJ1-5; no firm D call. The CDR3 nucleotides read TGTGCCAGCAGTTTAGGCGGTGACTTTTGGAGTCAGCCCCAGCATTTT. Protein sequence: CASSLGGDFWSQPQHF.